This entry lists 28 T cell receptor beta chains sequenced from one sample in a study of cytomegalovirus exposure and HLA in healthy donors. This PCR relied on a set of 60 Vbeta primers and 13 Jbeta primers. The assay was immunoSEQ multiplex PCR, and TCRdb's table has in-frame clones only and misses some. The data show 95,000 to 150,000 clones, around three quarters seen once. The sequencing sample was made of PBMCs. The receptor source for this set is a female donor in good health and CMV-seronegative.

This clone was picked up one time. The chain recombines TRBV19 with TRBJ1-1; tentative D call: TRBD1 (6 bases). This CDR3 has 15 residues. Trimming took off 3 bases at V and 3 bases at J, with 14 bases between the two ends. The germline CDR1 and CDR2 sequences are LNHDA and SQIVND (reference sequence). CDR3 in DNA: TGTGCCAGTAGTATGTACGGTAAGGGGGACACTGAAGCTTTCTTT. Amino acids: CASSMYGKGDTEAFF.

Of note for this clone: A read error may account for a junction end that differs from germline. This chain connects TRBV6-1 to TRBJ1-2; 10 bases align to TRBD1. The CDR3 is 14 residues long. Per the germline V gene, CDR1 is MNHNS and CDR2 is SASEGT. Written as DNA, the CDR3 is TGTGCCAGCAGTAAAGCCGGGACAGGGGATGGCTACACCTTC. It encodes CASSKAGTGDGYTF.

Of note for this clone: The sample contains more than one DNA sequence encoding this CDR3. V gene TRBV11-2 combines with J gene TRBJ1-2; D gene uncertain. Germline V gene sequence: CDR1 SGHAT, CDR2 FQNNGV. The CDR3 spans 15 residues. V gave up 5 bases and J gave up 0 bases, with 13 bases separating them. The CDR3 coding sequence is TGTGCCAGCAGCCTACAAGGCGGCCCTAACTATGGCTACACCTTC. This translates into CASSLQGGPNYGYTF.

The chain links TRBV7-2 to TRBJ2-1; possible D gene TRBD2, 5 bases. The germline V and J ends were trimmed by 4 bases and 3 bases, with 16 bases remaining between them. The germline gives CDR1 SGHTA, CDR2 FQGNSA. This CDR3 region has 16 residues. The CDR3 coding sequence is TGTGCCAGCAGCTCCCGGCCGGACTTGGACTACAATGAGCAGTTCTTC. It specifies CASSSRPDLDYNEQFF.

A word on this clone: Germline and junction disagree at one end, which may indicate a read error. The gene calls are TRBV4-1 and TRBJ2-5; tentative D call: TRBD1 (5 bases). Per the germline V gene, CDR1 is MGHRA and CDR2 is YSYEKL. The CDR3 covers 15 residues. The CDR3 loop is CASSQGRGSAETQYF. The CDR3 region has the DNA TGTGCCAGCAGCCAAGGAAGGGGTTCTGCGGAGACCCAGTACTTC.

The chain has TRBV2 and TRBJ1-3, with TRBD1 matching 9 bases. The CDR3 is 14 residues long. Losses at the gene ends were 2 bases for V and 7 bases for J; bases not matched to a gene: 3. Germline CDR1 is SNHLY and CDR2 is FYNNEI. The CDR3 sequence is CASSELGQGNTIYF. Written as DNA, the CDR3 is TGTGCCAGCAGTGAATTAGGACAGGGGAACACCATATATTTT.

This clone was observed a single time. The chain is built from TRBV18 and TRBJ2-5; D ambiguous. The CDR3 spans 12 residues. Looked up from germline, CDR1 is KGHSH and CDR2 is LQKENI. V shed 3 bases and J shed 5 bases, with 7 bases lying between them. In DNA, the CDR3 is TGTGCCAGCTCACCGGGCCGGGAGACCCAGTACTTC. As protein: CASSPGRETQYF.

The chain recombines TRBV6-1 with TRBJ1-5, with no clear D. The ends were cut back, 4 bases at V and 7 bases at J, with 8 bases in the middle. Germline CDR1 MNHNS, CDR2 SASEGT. The CDR3 runs 12 residues. CDR3: CASSASGQPQHF. CDR3 DNA: TGTGCCAGCAGTGCCAGCGGACAGCCCCAGCATTTT.

This clone was detected once. The genes are TRBV7-9 and TRBJ2-3; D unclear. This CDR3 has 12 residues. Trimming removed 1 base from V and 5 bases from J, with 4 bases in between. From germline, CDR1 is SEHNR and CDR2 FQNEAQ (reference sequence). CDR3 nucleotides: TGTGCCAGCAGCTTAGACGGAGATACGCAGTATTTT. This codes for CASSLDGDTQYF.

The chain has TRBV6-1 and TRBJ1-6; D possibly corresponds to TRBD1 (6 bases). CDR1 is MNHNS, CDR2 SASEGT, per germline. CDR3 length: 14 amino acids. V was clipped by 6 bases and J by 9 bases, with 15 bases between them. CDR3 sequence reads: CASRIQGTGSPLHF. The CDR3, as DNA: TGTGCCAGCAGGATACAGGGAACAGGTTCACCCCTCCACTTT.

This clone has more than one count but fewer than ten. V gene TRBV11-2 combines with J gene TRBJ2-5, with D hard to call. Germline-derived CDR1 and CDR2 are SGHAT and FQNNGV. This CDR3 spans 12 amino acids. V was clipped by 5 bases and J by 1 base, with 5 bases between them. CDR3 DNA: TGTGCCAGCAGCCCTCCCCAAGAGACCCAGTACTTC. It codes for CASSPPQETQYF.

The chain joins TRBV6-1 to TRBJ2-2; TRBD2 matches at 9 bases. CDR1 is MNHNS, CDR2 SASEGT, per germline. The CDR3 contains 15 residues. J gave up 4 bases and V 5 bases, and 5 bases lay outside the gene matches. The CDR3 is CASSLSGGGTGELFF. DNA for the CDR3: TGTGCCAGCAGTCTTAGCGGGGGTGGCACCGGGGAGCTGTTTTTT.

The chain joins TRBV11-3 to TRBJ2-7; 9 nucleotides match TRBD1. CDR3 length: 15 amino acids. The germline gives CDR1 SGHNT, CDR2 YENEEA. The trim removed 2 bases at V and 2 bases at J, leaving 4 bases unmatched. CDR3 amino acids: CASSLFGTGTYEQYF. CDR3 nucleotide sequence: TGTGCCAGCAGCTTATTTGGGACAGGGACCTACGAGCAGTACTTC.

This clone showed up just once. This rearrangement joins TRBV5-4 to TRBJ1-2; TRBD1 agrees at 7 bases. The CDR3 spans 13 residues. Germline values: CDR1 SGHNT, CDR2 YYREEE (reference sequence). Losses at the gene ends were 0 bases for V and 6 bases for J; bases not matched to a gene: 2. The CDR3 nucleotides read TGTGCCAGCAGCTTGGGACAGGGTGATGGCTACACCTTC. It specifies CASSLGQGDGYTF.

The V gene is TRBV6-1, the J gene TRBJ1-2; no definite D call. Germline loops: CDR1 MNHNS, CDR2 SASEGT. Trimming removed 2 bases from V and 2 bases from J, with 12 bases in between. The CDR3 has 15 amino acids. Here the CDR3 reads CASSESVETNYGYTF. In DNA form, the CDR3 reads TGTGCCAGCAGTGAAAGTGTCGAGACAAACTATGGCTACACCTTC.

The genes are TRBV4-1 and TRBJ2-3; TRBD2 might be the D (6 bases). V was trimmed by 0 bases and J by 0 bases, leaving 19 bases between them. Germline lookup yields CDR1 MGHRA and CDR2 YSYEKL. The CDR3 spans 19 residues. CDR3 sequence (DNA): TGCGCCAGCAGCCAAGATCGCGGGAATGTTAGAGCTAGCACAGATACGCAGTATTTT. This gives the protein CASSQDRGNVRASTDTQYF.

The chain employs TRBV2 and TRBJ1-3, with D perhaps TRBD1 (5 bases). The CDR3 is 15 amino acids. CDR1 is SNHLY, CDR2 FYNNEI, per germline. V gave up 6 bases and J gave up 0 bases, with 12 bases separating them. The CDR3 loop reads CASSAIGGSGNTIYF. The CDR3 DNA reads TGTGCCAGCAGCGCAATCGGGGGCTCTGGAAACACCATATATTTT.

The chain joins TRBV28 to TRBJ2-5, with 11 bases lining up with TRBD2. The J segment lost 5 bases and the V segment lost 6 bases, leaving 8 bases of the junction unmatched. The CDR3 runs to 15 residues. In germline, CDR1 is MDHEN, CDR2 SYDVKM. As DNA, the CDR3 is TGTGCCAGCAGCCCAGGACTAGCGGGTTCCGAGACCCAGTACTTC. Translating gives CASSPGLAGSETQYF.

The V and J genes are TRBV29-1 and TRBJ1-1; D gene unclear. The germline V gene has CDR1 SQVTM and CDR2 ANQGSEA. CDR3 length: 12 amino acids. V was trimmed by 5 bases and J by 11 bases, leaving 18 bases between them. The CDR3 protein is CSVQALTNAAFF. The CDR3, as DNA: TGCAGCGTTCAAGCCCTTACAAACGCCGCTTTCTTT.

This chain connects TRBV6-5 to TRBJ1-2; D might be TRBD1 (6 bases). The V gene's germline CDR1 is MNHEY and CDR2 SVGAGI. Between the trimmed V and J ends, which lost 3 bases and 8 bases, there was a span of 13 bases. CDR3 length equals 13 residues. CDR3 loop: CASSYGGVRGYTF. The CDR3 nucleotides are TGTGCCAGCAGTTATGGGGGCGTGCGGGGCTACACCTTC.

This clone was observed a handful of times. The CDR3 region has the DNA TGTGCCAGCAGCACCCCCGCTCGGGGACAGTTAACCTACGAGCAGTACTTC. This encodes CASSTPARGQLTYEQYF. The chain links TRBV21-1 to TRBJ2-7; the table's D call, TRBD1, was not checked against the DNA. TRBV21-1 is reported as a pseudogene. The CDR3 sequence is 17 residues long.

V and J are TRBV14 and TRBJ1-2; tentative D call: TRBD1 (5 bases). The CDR3 runs 11 residues. Looked up from germline, CDR1 is SGHDN and CDR2 is FVKESK. Trimming took 2 bases from V and 14 from J, leaving 12 bases between them. The CDR3 protein is CASSQQGRKTF. DNA for the CDR3: TGTGCCAGCAGCCAACAGGGCAGGAAGACCTTC.

The J gene is TRBJ2-2, the V gene TRBV27; 9 bases agree with TRBD1. Per the germline V gene, CDR1 is MNHEY and CDR2 is SMNVEV (reference sequence). This CDR3 is built from 17 residues. V gave up 7 bases and J gave up 6 bases; unmatched junction bases: 15. Here the CDR3 reads CASINLRDRVLAGELFF. CDR3 sequence (DNA): TGTGCCAGCATTAACCTCCGGGACAGGGTGTTGGCCGGGGAGCTGTTTTTT.

This clone was counted once. The V and J genes are TRBV11-3 and TRBJ2-2, with 8 nucleotides matching TRBD2. Per the germline V gene, CDR1 is SGHNT and CDR2 is YENEEA. The CDR3 loop spans 19 amino acids. V was clipped by 5 bases and J by 3 bases; unmatched bases: 17. The CDR3 loop is CASSLKRPLAGLDTGELFF. As DNA, the CDR3 is TGTGCCAGCAGCCTCAAAAGGCCTCTAGCGGGCCTGGACACCGGGGAGCTGTTTTTT. Based on the CDR3 plus reference TRBV11-3 and TRBJ2-2, the full variable domain is EAGVVQSPRYKIIEKKQPVAFWCNPISGHNTLYWYLQNLGQGPELLIRYENEEAVDDSQLPKDRFSAERLKGVDSTLKIQPAELGDSAVYLCASSLKRPLAGLDTGELFFGEGSRLTVL.

The genes are TRBV27 and TRBJ2-5, with 8 bases matching TRBD2. The DNA end is more similar to TRBJ2-7, so the J call may be wrong. Germline loops: CDR1 MNHEY, CDR2 SMNVEV (reference sequence). CDR3 length: 20 residues. The CDR3 bases are TGTGCCAGCAGTTTATATATGCGCGGGGGGCCCGGGACAAAAACCTACGAGCAGTACTTC. Its protein is CASSLYMRGGPGTKTYEQYF.

The V and J genes are TRBV4-1 and TRBJ1-5; the match to TRBD1 covers 8 bases. Germline CDR1 reads MGHRA; CDR2 reads YSYEKL. The CDR3 length is 16 residues. The V gene end was trimmed by 0 bases and the J gene end by 6 bases; junction bases not matched to a gene: 7. CDR3 in amino acids: CASSQDFTGGGQPQHF. DNA for the CDR3: TGCGCCAGCAGCCAAGATTTTACAGGGGGAGGTCAGCCCCAGCATTTT.

This chain links TRBV10-2 with TRBJ2-5; D may be TRBD1 (6 bases). The CDR3 extends over 12 amino acids. Germline V lookup: CDR1 WSHSY, CDR2 SAAADI. Trimming removed 6 bases at V and 4 bases at J, with 9 bases between. The CDR3 DNA is TGCGCCAGCAGGATAGGGGGAGAGACCCAGTACTTC. Translated: CASRIGGETQYF.

This clone was seen a few times. V and J are TRBV29-1 and TRBJ1-1; 8 bases map to TRBD1. Germline-derived CDR1 and CDR2 are SQVTM and ANQGSEA. The CDR3 loop spans 14 amino acids. With V trimmed by 2 bases and J by 4 bases, 6 bases remained unmatched. The CDR3 region is CSVEFGTGLTEAFF. The CDR3 DNA reads TGCAGCGTTGAATTTGGGACAGGTCTCACTGAAGCTTTCTTT.